The present TCR beta chain was sequenced within a study of early T cells in non-severe SARS-CoV-2 infection. Study-wide context: RNA in bulk from unsorted whole blood was sequenced, and chains were unpaired.

After removal of 3 bases from V and 3 bases from J, the junction contained 11 bases not matched to a gene. The germline gives CDR1 SGDLS, CDR2 YYNGEE. The CDR3 extends over 17 amino acids. Researchers tagged individual cDNA molecules with unique molecular identifiers. MiXCR, applied by TCRdb to the 5' RACE reads, yields one record per CDR3 protein. This sample yields 30,000 to 40,000 distinct CDR3 sequences, of which 4.5% to 6% are seen a single time; about a fifth belongs to the top ten. Study results and caveats: CD4 and private specificities were missed by VDJdb matching, which favored anti-spike CD8 responses.

Points on this clonotype: Its antigen is not identified.

The sample comprised whole blood. This sequence joins TRBV9 and TRBJ2-1; TRBD2 agrees at 8 bases. The clonotype originates from an adult who was a healthcare worker with PCR-confirmed SARS-CoV-2 infection or an uninfected control (not recorded which). The chain's CDR3 is CASSETPLAGLYNEQFF. The CDR3, as DNA: TGTGCCAGCAGCGAGACCCCCCTAGCGGGCCTCTACAATGAGCAGTTCTTC.